One and the same sample provided the 5 T cell receptor beta chains below, sequenced in a study of cytomegalovirus exposure and HLA in healthy donors. PCR was performed using 60 Vbeta and 13 Jbeta primers. The table came from immunoSEQ multiplex PCR; TCRdb's copy has only in-frame clones and leaves some out. The sample lists 60,000 to 70,000 clones; about 82% were seen once. Source material: PBMCs. These receptors originate from a woman aged 30 to 39 in good health and CMV-seronegative.

This clone was seen more than once but under ten times. V gene TRBV6-5 combines with J gene TRBJ1-4; D is ambiguous. The germline CDR1 and CDR2 sequences are MNHEY and SVGAGI. This CDR3 is 12 amino acids long. With 6 bases removed from V and 8 bases from J, the gap between germline ends came to 10 bases. The CDR3 here is CASSPPGEKLFF. The CDR3, as DNA: TGTGCCAGCAGCCCGCCGGGGGAAAAACTGTTTTTT.

The chain links TRBV4-1 to TRBJ1-1; TRBD1 aligns across 8 bases. The V gene end was trimmed by 0 bases and the J gene end by 7 bases; junction bases not matched to a gene: 7. Germline lookup yields CDR1 MGHRA and CDR2 YSYEKL. The CDR3 spans 15 residues. The CDR3 region is CASSQDGTGVREAFF. CDR3 DNA sequence: TGCGCCAGCAGCCAAGACGGGACAGGAGTTCGTGAAGCTTTCTTT.

On this clone itself: Other nucleotide sequences from this sample produce the same CDR3. This chain connects TRBV11-2 to TRBJ2-5, with D tentatively TRBD1 (5 bases). V shed 1 base and J shed 3 bases, with 6 bases lying between them. The CDR3 runs 13 residues. Germline CDR1 reads SGHAT; CDR2 reads FQNNGV. The CDR3 sequence is CASSLGQKETQYF. In DNA, the CDR3 is TGTGCCAGCAGCTTAGGACAGAAAGAGACCCAGTACTTC.

This clone was observed a single time. The chain combines TRBV7-2 with TRBJ2-7; 7 nucleotides line up with TRBD2. The CDR3 sequence is 15 residues long. From germline, CDR1 is SGHTA and CDR2 FQGNSA. V lost 6 bases to trimming and J lost 4 bases; unmatched junction nucleotides: 12. CDR3 amino acids: CASRGGVLGNYEQYF. The CDR3 DNA reads TGTGCCAGCAGGGGGGGGGTCTTGGGTAATTACGAGCAGTACTTC. Full variable domain (missing parts from reference TRBV7-2 and TRBJ2-7): GAGVSQSPSNKVTEKGKDVELRCDPISGHTALYWYRQSLGQGLEFLIYFQGNSAPDKSGLPSDRFSAERTGGSVSTLTIQRTQQEDSAVYLCASRGGVLGNYEQYFGPGTRLTVT.

V is TRBV29-1 and J is TRBJ2-6, with a possible D match to TRBD1 (6 bases). Germline-derived CDR1 and CDR2 are SQVTM and ANQGSEA. This CDR3 region has 14 residues. V was clipped by 5 bases and J by 1 base, with 9 bases between them. CDR3 sequence reads: CSVSDRSGANVLTF. CDR3 coding DNA: TGCAGCGTTTCAGACAGGTCTGGGGCCAACGTCCTGACTTTC. The complete variable domain, with remaining parts taken from reference TRBV29-1 and TRBJ2-6, reads SAVISQKPSRDICQRGTSLTIQCQVDSQVTMMFWYRQQPGQSLTLIATANQGSEATYESGFVIDKFPISRPNLTFSTLTVSNMSPEDSSIYLCSVSDRSGANVLTFGAGSRLTVL.